Sequencing of this T cell receptor beta chain was carried out in a study of cytomegalovirus exposure and HLA in healthy donors. TCRdb keeps only in-frame clones here, not all; method: immunoSEQ multiplex PCR. The table shows over 130,000 clones, with approximately 86% occurring only once. CDR3 length: 15 amino acids. Germline lookup yields CDR1 MNHEY and CDR2 SVGAGI. The germline V and J ends were trimmed by 6 bases and 3 bases, with 14 bases remaining between them. The clonotype was recovered from a man younger than 30 in good health and CMV-seropositive. Material: PBMCs. The gene calls are TRBV6-5 and TRBJ1-4; no clear D. CDR3 loop: CASRPRRAPNEKLFF. In nucleotides, the CDR3 is TGTGCCAGCAGACCACGGAGGGCTCCTAATGAAAAACTGTTTTTT.